These T cell receptor beta chains were read from a single sample in a study of T-cell memory formation after mild COVID-19. Via MiXCR, TCRdb re-called the 5' RACE reads, giving one row per CDR3 protein. The sample shows approximately 40,000 distinct CDR3 sequences, approximately 10% of them seen only once. The specimen sequenced was PBMCs or a T cell subset sorted from them (not recorded which). These receptors all stem from a man aged 18 to 29 who had mild COVID-19 (a few samples of this study predate the infection). Cell type and time point are not known. The CDR3 runs from the conserved cysteine through the conserved F or W. The D gene is left open where the match is weak. Rows may omit the clone size; those that give it use once, few, many or a size class.

v_call	d_call	j_call	clone_size	cdr3_nt	cdr3_aa
TRBV5-1	.	TRBJ2-3	few	TGCGCCAGCAGCTTGGGTCGTCTTGGGGATACGCAGTATTTT	CASSLGRLGDTQYF
TRBV19	.	TRBJ2-1	.	TGTGCCAGTAGTATTGGGACCCTCTACACTAATGAGCAGTTCTTC	CASSIGTLYTNEQFF
TRBV7-2	.	TRBJ2-1	.	TGTGCCAGCAGCCTGTGGAGTCTAGCCTACAATGAGCAGTTCTTC	CASSLWSLAYNEQFF
TRBV4-1	.	TRBJ2-5	.	TGCGCCAGCAGCCAAGTTGGGACTCCTATTACAGAGACCCAGTACTTC	CASSQVGTPITETQYF
TRBV7-8	.	TRBJ2-1	many	TGTGCCAGCAGCTTAGGCTTGGGGGAATACCGGGGTGAGCAGTTCTTC	CASSLGLGEYRGEQFF
TRBV4-2	TRBD1	TRBJ1-4	many	TGTGCCAGCAGCCAAGATCCGGGACAGGGTGGGGAAAAACTGTTTTTT	CASSQDPGQGGEKLFF
TRBV5-1	TRBD2	TRBJ2-5	many	TGCGCCAGCAGCTTGTCTAGCGGTAACCAAGAGACCCAGTACTTC	CASSLSSGNQETQYF
TRBV7-2	.	TRBJ2-5	many	TGTGCCAGCAGCCCCCCGGGGGGCGGGGGACAAGAGACCCAGTACTTC	CASSPPGGGGQETQYF
TRBV20-1	.	TRBJ1-6	many	TGCAGTGCTAGAGCCAGCTCCTATAATTCACCCCTCCACTTT	CSARASSYNSPLHF
TRBV4-3	.	TRBJ1-2	many	TGCGCCAGCAGCCCCGAGCGGACTGTTAATTTACGCTATGGCTACACCTTC	CASSPERTVNLRYGYTF
TRBV20-1	TRBD1	TRBJ1-2	few	TGCAGTGCTAGACAGGGGGCGAGTCGGTATGGCTACACCTTC	CSARQGASRYGYTF
TRBV6-5	.	TRBJ2-3	.	TGTGCCAGCAGTGACTGGGATACGCAGTATTTT	CASSDWDTQYF
TRBV7-6	TRBD2	TRBJ2-4	many	TGTGCCAGCAGCGGACTAGCGGGGGGTATTCAGTACTTC	CASSGLAGGIQYF
TRBV7-9	TRBD2	TRBJ2-7	many	TGTGCCAGCAGCTTGGCCGGGGGGGAGCGCGAGCAGTACTTC	CASSLAGGEREQYF
TRBV6-6	.	TRBJ2-3	.	TGTGCCAGCAGTTCCCCTTTTGGTCCGACCACGCAGTATTTT	CASSSPFGPTTQYF
TRBV30	TRBD2	TRBJ2-1	many	TGTGCCTGGAGTGTCCCTAGCGGACTGGGGAATGAGCAGTTCTTC	CAWSVPSGLGNEQFF
TRBV25-1	TRBD2	TRBJ2-7	.	TGTGCCAGCAGTAACGGACTAGCGGAAGATAGCTCCTACGAGCAGTACTTC	CASSNGLAEDSSYEQYF
TRBV20-1	.	TRBJ2-4	many	TGCAGTGCTCCTCCGGCCGGGGGGCGGGGTAACATTCAGTACTTC	CSAPPAGGRGNIQYF
TRBV20-1	TRBD2	TRBJ2-3	many	TGCAGTGCTACGACTAGCGGGGGGAAAAGTGGCACAGATACGCAGTATTTT	CSATTSGGKSGTDTQYF
TRBV5-1	TRBD2	TRBJ2-5	.	TGCGCCAGCAGCTCGGGGACTAGCGGGGGGGCCCAAGAGACCCAGTACTTC	CASSSGTSGGAQETQYF
TRBV5-1	TRBD2	TRBJ2-7	.	TGCGCCAGCAGCTTTGGGACTAGCGGGGGGTACTCCTACGAGCAGTACTTC	CASSFGTSGGYSYEQYF
TRBV24-1	.	TRBJ2-1	.	TGTGCCACCAGTGATCCGGGGACGCATTCCTACAATGAGCAGTTCTTC	CATSDPGTHSYNEQFF
TRBV5-5	.	TRBJ2-3	few	TGTGCCAGCAGTTGGGGACTGACAGATACGCAGTATTTT	CASSWGLTDTQYF
TRBV7-8	.	TRBJ2-1	medium-sized	TGTGCCAGCAGCCCGGGGTTTGGGGACAAGAACAATGAGCAGTTCTTC	CASSPGFGDKNNEQFF
TRBV7-6	.	TRBJ2-5	many	TGTGCCAGCAGCCCTTGGACAGGAGGGGGGGAGACCCAGTACTTC	CASSPWTGGGETQYF
TRBV6-2/TRBV6-3	TRBD2	TRBJ2-5	.	TGTGCCAGCAGTGGGGAAGCGGGGGGGCCGTTAGAGACCCAGTACTTC	CASSGEAGGPLETQYF